The next 20 T cell receptor beta chains were all read from a single sample in a study of blood T cell repertoires in COVID-19. Generated by immunoSEQ multiplex PCR, the TCRdb table keeps only in-frame clones and is missing some. The sample has around 52,000 clones, roughly 78% seen once. The sample was peripheral blood. These TCRs come from an elderly woman with acute or convalescent COVID-19.

This sequence joins TRBV5-1 and TRBJ2-5, with 7 bases lining up with TRBD2. The CDR3 spans 16 residues. Germline CDR1 reads SGHRS; CDR2 reads YFSETQ. With V trimmed by 0 bases and J by 0 bases, 5 bases remained unmatched. The CDR3 here is CASSLAGRGYQETQYF. CDR3 DNA: TGCGCCAGCAGCTTGGCGGGGCGGGGGTACCAAGAGACCCAGTACTTC.

This clone showed up just a few times. V usage is TRBV29-1 and J usage is TRBJ1-1; 12 bases map to TRBD1. Germline V gene sequence: CDR1 SQVTM, CDR2 ANQGSEA. The CDR3 is 15 residues long. V was clipped by 6 bases and J by 5 bases; unmatched bases: 10. The CDR3 is CSVARDRGRLTEAFF. CDR3 nucleotides: TGCAGCGTGGCTAGGGACAGGGGGCGTCTGACTGAAGCTTTCTTT.

This clone has only one observation. The J gene is TRBJ1-2, the V gene TRBV24-1; D is undetermined. CDR1 and CDR2 from the germline V gene are KGHDR and SFDVKD. CDR3 length equals 14 residues. Trimming left V 2 bases short and J 2 bases short, with 8 bases between. The DNA of the CDR3 is TGTGCCACCAGTGATTCAGCGAGAAACTATGGCTACACCTTC. It yields the protein CATSDSARNYGYTF.

This clone was picked up a small number of times. This rearrangement joins TRBV5-1 to TRBJ2-6, with 9 bases matching TRBD1. The V and J ends lost 4 bases and 0 bases, in that order; junction bases with no gene match: 8. Germline assignment: CDR1 SGHRS and CDR2 YFSETQ. The CDR3 length is 18 residues. As DNA, the CDR3 is TGCGCCAGCAGCCACATACAGGGGGCCTCCTCTGGGGCCAACGTCCTGACTTTC. This codes for CASSHIQGASSGANVLTF.

This chain joins TRBV2 and TRBJ2-1; 11 nucleotides align to TRBD1. Trimming cost V 8 bases and J 12 bases; bases outside gene matches: 9. The CDR3 consists of 13 residues. Germline V CDR1 and CDR2: SNHLY, FYNNEI. DNA for the CDR3: TGTGCCAGCGAGGGACAGGGGGAAAGTCGGCAGTTCTTC. It translates to CASEGQGESRQFF.

V is TRBV6-2 or TRBV6-3 and J is TRBJ2-6; D is possibly TRBD2 (6 bases). V was shortened by 2 bases and J by 1 base, with 12 bases between the two germline ends. Germline V gene sequence: CDR1 MNHEY, CDR2 SVGEGT. This CDR3 contains 17 residues. In nucleotides, the CDR3 is TGTGCCAGCAGTTACAAGCTAGCGCTATCTGGGGCCAACGTCCTGACTTTC. It encodes CASSYKLALSGANVLTF.

This chain links TRBV5-6 with TRBJ2-2, with 9 positions matching TRBD2. Unmatched junction bases numbered 4, after V lost 4 bases and J lost 3 bases. The CDR3 covers 15 residues. In germline, CDR1 is SGHDT, CDR2 YYEEEE. The CDR3 region is CASSEERGDTGELFF. The CDR3 nucleotides read TGTGCCAGCAGCGAGGAGCGGGGGGACACCGGGGAGCTGTTTTTT.

V gene TRBV28 combines with J gene TRBJ1-1, with D possibly matching TRBD1 (6 bases). CDR1 is MDHEN and CDR2 is SYDVKM in the germline V gene. The CDR3 covers 14 residues. The germline V and J ends were trimmed by 2 bases and 4 bases, with 11 bases remaining between them. The CDR3: CASSLIGGTTEAFF. CDR3 in DNA: TGTGCCAGCAGTTTAATTGGGGGCACCACTGAAGCTTTCTTT.

V usage is TRBV7-9 and J usage is TRBJ2-2; D ambiguous. CDR3 length equals 15 residues. V was trimmed by 5 bases and J by 0 bases, leaving 10 bases between them. The germline V gene encodes CDR1 SEHNR and CDR2 FQNEAQ (reference sequence). The CDR3: CASSTRATNTGELFF. The CDR3 DNA follows: TGTGCCAGCAGCACGAGAGCCACGAACACCGGGGAGCTGTTTTTT.

The chain employs TRBV6-5 and TRBJ2-4; D is unclear. V was trimmed by 6 bases and J by 7 bases, leaving 13 bases between them. Per the germline V gene, CDR1 is MNHEY and CDR2 is SVGAGI. CDR3 length equals 13 residues. The CDR3, as DNA: TGTGCCAGCAGGTCACTCACCGCGAACATTCAGTACTTC. Translation gives CASRSLTANIQYF.

This clone has only one observation. V usage is TRBV7-2 and J usage is TRBJ1-4; D call uncertain. V lost 1 base and J lost 2, with 8 bases in between. CDR1 is SGHTA, CDR2 FQGNSA, per germline. The length of the CDR3 is 15 residues. CDR3 nucleotide sequence: TGTGCCAGCAGCTTAGGGGTCAGGACTAATGAAAAACTGTTTTTT. Protein sequence: CASSLGVRTNEKLFF.

The rearrangement uses TRBV28 and TRBJ2-7; D is uncertain. Germline CDR1 is MDHEN and CDR2 is SYDVKM. V lost 7 bases and J 7 bases, leaving 11 bases between the germline ends. This CDR3 has 11 amino acids. CDR3: CASTLAREQYF. Written as DNA, the CDR3 is TGTGCCAGCACCTTGGCGCGGGAGCAGTACTTC.

The chain employs TRBV14 and TRBJ2-5; TRBD2 matches 10 bases. V lost 3 bases to trimming and J lost 5 bases; unmatched junction nucleotides: 6. The CDR3 length is 15 residues. Germline CDR1 reads SGHDN; CDR2 reads FVKESK. The CDR3 loop is CASSHTSGKAETQYF. CDR3 nucleotides: TGTGCCAGCAGCCACACTAGCGGGAAGGCGGAGACCCAGTACTTC.

This clone was seen more than once but under ten times. The chain recombines TRBV19 with TRBJ2-7, with 10 bases aligning to TRBD1. CDR1 and CDR2 (germline): LNHDA, SQIVND (reference sequence). This CDR3 has 14 residues. The V gene end was trimmed by 5 bases and the J gene end by 4 bases; junction bases not matched to a gene: 5. The CDR3 loop is CASSPQDRGYEQYF. Here the CDR3 DNA reads TGTGCCAGTAGTCCCCAGGACAGGGGGTACGAGCAGTACTTC.

The CDR3 DNA reads as TGTGCCTGGCGAGGGAGACGACAGCTTAATGAAAAACTGTTTTTT. Encoded protein: CAWRGRRQLNEKLFF. The gene calls are TRBV30 and TRBJ1-4; weak D call: TRBD1 (5 bases). The V end lost 5 bases, the J end lost 4 bases, and 17 bases lay between the germline ends. Germline values: CDR1 GTSNPN, CDR2 SVGIG (reference sequence). The CDR3 extends over 15 amino acids.

This clone was picked up a small number of times. The chain recombines TRBV25-1 with TRBJ2-5; 7 bases align to TRBD2. Trimming removed 2 bases from V and 9 bases from J; junction bases left unmatched: 3. This CDR3 contains 12 residues. The germline gives CDR1 MGHDK, CDR2 SYGVNS. CDR3 sequence reads: CASSEIRGAQYF. The DNA of the CDR3 is TGTGCCAGCAGTGAAATACGGGGGGCCCAGTACTTC.

V is TRBV2 and J is TRBJ1-2; possibly TRBD1 for D (6 bases). Germline-derived CDR1 and CDR2 are SNHLY and FYNNEI. There are 13 residues in the CDR3. Trimming removed 5 bases from V and 8 bases from J, with 15 bases in between. Written as DNA, the CDR3 is TGTGCCAGCAGTATACAGGGACTACGGGGCTACACCTTC. Protein: CASSIQGLRGYTF.

This clone was recorded a few times. V gene TRBV5-1 combines with J gene TRBJ1-6; TRBD1 aligns across 8 bases. Germline CDR1 reads SGHRS; CDR2 reads YFSETQ. V dropped 1 base and J dropped 6; count of bases not matched to a gene: 3. The length of the CDR3 is 15 residues. The CDR3 region is CASSLTQGGNSPLHF. CDR3 nucleotide sequence: TGCGCCAGCAGCTTGACACAGGGGGGTAATTCACCCCTCCACTTT.

The V call is TRBV5-1, the J call TRBJ2-1, with 7 nucleotides matching TRBD1. V was pared by 4 bases and J by 0 bases, with 10 bases of the junction left unmatched. Per germline, CDR1 SGHRS and CDR2 YFSETQ. The CDR3 consists of 17 residues. CDR3 loop: CASSGKTGMGSYNEQFF. The CDR3 DNA sequence: TGCGCCAGCAGCGGAAAGACAGGGATGGGCTCCTACAATGAGCAGTTCTTC.

The J gene is TRBJ1-1, the V gene TRBV12-5; D uncertain. This CDR3 region has 12 residues. Trimming shortened V by 6 bases and J by 3 bases, and 8 bases separated the two germline ends. Looked up from germline, CDR1 is LGHNT and CDR2 is FRNRAP. CDR3 loop: CASGPRDTEAFF. The CDR3 DNA follows: TGTGCTAGTGGCCCCCGGGACACTGAAGCTTTCTTT.